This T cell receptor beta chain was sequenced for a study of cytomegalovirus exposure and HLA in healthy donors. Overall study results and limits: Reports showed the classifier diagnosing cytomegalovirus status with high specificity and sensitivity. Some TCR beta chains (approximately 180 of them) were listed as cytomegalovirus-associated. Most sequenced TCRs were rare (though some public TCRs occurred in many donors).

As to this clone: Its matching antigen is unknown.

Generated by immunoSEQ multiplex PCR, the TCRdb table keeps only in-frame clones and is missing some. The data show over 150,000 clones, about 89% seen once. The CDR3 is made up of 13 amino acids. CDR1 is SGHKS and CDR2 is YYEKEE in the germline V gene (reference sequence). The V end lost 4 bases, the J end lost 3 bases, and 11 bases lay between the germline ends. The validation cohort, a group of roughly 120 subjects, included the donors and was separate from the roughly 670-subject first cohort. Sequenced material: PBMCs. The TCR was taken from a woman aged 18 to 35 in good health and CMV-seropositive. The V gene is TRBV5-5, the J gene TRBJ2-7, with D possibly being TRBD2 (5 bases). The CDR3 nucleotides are TGTGCCAGCAGCCGGGGTTTCGGCTACGAGCAGTACTTC. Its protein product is CASSRGFGYEQYF.